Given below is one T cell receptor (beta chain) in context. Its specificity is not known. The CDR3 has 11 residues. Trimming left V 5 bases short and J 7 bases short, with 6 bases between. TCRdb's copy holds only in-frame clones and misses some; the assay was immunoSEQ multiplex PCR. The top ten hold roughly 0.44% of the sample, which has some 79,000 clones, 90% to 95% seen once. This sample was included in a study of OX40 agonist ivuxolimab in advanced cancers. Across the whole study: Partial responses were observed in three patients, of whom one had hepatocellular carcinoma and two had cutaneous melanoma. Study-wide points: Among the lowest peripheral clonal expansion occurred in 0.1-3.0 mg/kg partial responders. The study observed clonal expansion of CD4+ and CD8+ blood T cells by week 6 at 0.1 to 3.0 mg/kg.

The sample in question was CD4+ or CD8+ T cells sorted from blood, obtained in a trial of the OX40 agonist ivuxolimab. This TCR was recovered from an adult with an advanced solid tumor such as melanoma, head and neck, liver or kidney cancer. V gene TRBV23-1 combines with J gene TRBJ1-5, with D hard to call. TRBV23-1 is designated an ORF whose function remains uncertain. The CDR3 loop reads CASSYRQPQHF. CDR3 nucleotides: TGCGCCAGCAGTTATCGGCAGCCCCAGCATTTT.